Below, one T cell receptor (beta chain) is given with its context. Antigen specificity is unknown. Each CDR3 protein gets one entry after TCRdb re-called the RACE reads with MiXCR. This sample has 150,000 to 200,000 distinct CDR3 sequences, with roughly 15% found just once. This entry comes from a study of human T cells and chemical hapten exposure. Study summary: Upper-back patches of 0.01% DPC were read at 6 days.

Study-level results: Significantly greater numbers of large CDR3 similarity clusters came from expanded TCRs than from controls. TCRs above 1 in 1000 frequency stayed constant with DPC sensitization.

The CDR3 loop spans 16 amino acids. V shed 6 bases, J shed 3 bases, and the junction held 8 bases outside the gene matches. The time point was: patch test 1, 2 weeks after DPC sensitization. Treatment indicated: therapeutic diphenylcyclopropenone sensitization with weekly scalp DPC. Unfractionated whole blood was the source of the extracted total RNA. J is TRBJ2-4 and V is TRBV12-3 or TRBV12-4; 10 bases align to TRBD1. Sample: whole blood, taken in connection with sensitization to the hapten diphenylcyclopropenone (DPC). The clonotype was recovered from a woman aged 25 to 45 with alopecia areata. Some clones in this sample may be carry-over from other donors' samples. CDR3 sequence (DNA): TGTGCCAGCAGCATGACAGGGGGCGCGATCAAAAACATTCAGTACTTC. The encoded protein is CASSMTGGAIKNIQYF.